Below, 32 T cell receptor beta chains from the same sample are listed, as sequenced in a study of T cell repertoires in cytomegalovirus infection. Via MiXCR, TCRdb re-called the reads, giving one row per CDR3 protein. The sample comprises 76,000 or so distinct CDR3 sequences, about 3.8% of which are singletons, and approximately 5% rests with the top ten. Sequencing was performed on PBMCs. The receptors originated from a human donor in good health (CMV status not recorded). Some clones in this sample may be carry-over from other donors' samples.

Many counts were recorded for this clonotype. The V and J genes are TRBV12-3 or TRBV12-4 and TRBJ1-1; TRBD1 matches 9 bases. CDR3 length equals 16 residues. Trimming removed 3 bases from V and 0 bases from J; junction bases left unmatched: 5. As DNA, the CDR3 is TGTGCCAGCAGTTTCACGACAGGGGGGATGAACACTGAAGCTTTCTTT. It specifies CASSFTTGGMNTEAFF.

Points on this clonotype: An end of the junction does not agree with germline; a read error may underlie this. The V gene is TRBV6-2 or TRBV6-3, the J gene TRBJ1-5; 7 bases agree with TRBD1. The CDR3 loop spans 16 amino acids. CDR1 is MNHEY, CDR2 SVGEGT, per germline. CDR3 loop: CASIPRGDSLNQPQNF. CDR3 bases: TGTGCCAGCATTCCCCGGGGGGACAGCCTCAATCAGCCACAGAATTTT.

There are many counts of this clonotype. The gene calls are TRBV7-9 and TRBJ2-7; no definite D call. CDR1 and CDR2 from the germline V gene are SEHNR and FQNEAQ (reference sequence). The CDR3 length is 13 residues. V lost 5 bases and J 4 bases, leaving 12 bases between the germline ends. The CDR3 DNA reads as TGTGCCAGCAGCCCTCCCGCTCGTTACGAGCAGTACTTC. It yields the protein CASSPPARYEQYF.

The sample holds many counts of this clonotype. The chain recombines TRBV6-5 with TRBJ1-2, with D perhaps TRBD1 (6 bases). There are 11 residues in the CDR3. The V end was cut by 7 bases, the J end by 7 bases, with 10 bases between. The germline V gene encodes CDR1 MNHEY and CDR2 SVGAGI. The CDR3 DNA reads as TGTGCCAGCACACAGGGTAGTGGCTACACCTTC. Protein: CASTQGSGYTF.

This clonotype was seen many times. The V call is TRBV18, the J call TRBJ2-7, with a weak D call TRBD1 (6 bases). The CDR3 length is 15 residues. Germline loops: CDR1 KGHSH, CDR2 LQKENI. V gave up 3 bases and J gave up 4 bases, with 16 bases separating them. DNA of the CDR3: TGTGCCAGCTCACCGGAGACAGGCTCCCTTTACGAGCAGTACTTC. The encoded protein is CASSPETGSLYEQYF.

This clonotype came up many times. CDR3 DNA sequence: TGCAGTGCTAGATGGGACGAGCAGTACTTC. Protein sequence: CSARWDEQYF. The chain links TRBV20-1 to TRBJ2-7; D is undetermined. Trimming stripped 2 bases from V and 5 bases from J, with 4 bases between. The CDR3 extends over 10 amino acids. CDR1 and CDR2 (germline): DFQATT, SNEGSKA (reference sequence).

At least ten counts were recorded for this clonotype. The J gene is TRBJ2-7, the V gene TRBV6-6; D not resolved. CDR1 MNHNY and CDR2 SVGAGI come from the germline V gene (reference sequence). The V end was cut by 7 bases, the J end by 4 bases, with 14 bases between. The CDR3 contains 13 residues. CDR3 in amino acids: CASTIRAEYEQYF. As DNA, the CDR3 is TGTGCCAGCACCATACGGGCGGAGTACGAGCAGTACTTC.

This clonotype was observed at least ten times. J is TRBJ2-7 and V is TRBV4-3; 7 nucleotides align to TRBD1. CDR3 length equals 18 residues. Germline lookup yields CDR1 LGHNA and CDR2 YSLEER. The ends lost 4 bases at V and 1 base at J; junction bases unmatched: 16. The CDR3 DNA is TGCGCCAGCAGCCTCTCGACAGGGCACAACCCGCGATCCTACGAGCAGTACTTC. As protein: CASSLSTGHNPRSYEQYF.

The table lists this clonotype with many counts. J is TRBJ2-1 and V is TRBV10-3; no reliable D call. The germline V gene encodes CDR1 ENHRY and CDR2 SYGVKD. The CDR3 is 14 amino acids. Between the trimmed V and J ends, which lost 4 bases and 5 bases, there was a span of 12 bases. The CDR3 here is CAISGSVSNNEQFF. The CDR3 bases are TGTGCCATCAGTGGGTCAGTATCTAACAATGAGCAGTTCTTC.

This clonotype was counted many times. The V and J genes are TRBV4-1 and TRBJ2-5; TRBD1 matches at 8 bases. The CDR3 loop spans 15 amino acids. CDR1 and CDR2 (germline): MGHRA, YSYEKL. The V gene end was trimmed by 1 base and the J gene end by 7 bases; junction bases not matched to a gene: 8. CDR3 region: CASSQGTGSRRTQYF. The CDR3 nucleotides are TGCGCCAGCAGCCAAGGGACAGGGTCCAGGAGGACCCAGTACTTC.

At least ten counts were recorded for this clonotype. V usage is TRBV2 and J usage is TRBJ2-7; possibly TRBD1 for D (6 bases). Trimming removed 8 bases from V and 2 bases from J, with 10 bases in between. CDR1 SNHLY and CDR2 FYNNEI come from the germline V gene. The CDR3 runs 12 residues. DNA of the CDR3: TGTGCCAGCCAGACAGGTCCCTACGAGCAGTACTTC. Protein: CASQTGPYEQYF.

This clonotype was found a few times. The chain employs TRBV6-1 and TRBJ2-5; D gene ambiguous. Looked up from germline, CDR1 is MNHNS and CDR2 is SASEGT. Trimming took 3 bases from V and 5 from J, leaving 7 bases between them. The CDR3 loop spans 12 amino acids. The CDR3 DNA follows: TGTGCCAGCAGTGAGTCTAGGGAGACCCAGTACTTC. Amino acid sequence: CASSESRETQYF.

This clonotype was detected ten times or more. The chain recombines TRBV28 with TRBJ2-1; D is unresolved. The germline CDR1 and CDR2 sequences are MDHEN and SYDVKM. The V end was cut by 8 bases, the J end by 6 bases, with 5 bases between. The CDR3 spans 10 residues. CDR3 amino acids: CASRLNEQFF. CDR3 bases: TGTGCCAGCCGACTCAATGAGCAGTTCTTC.

This clonotype was seen repeatedly, ten times or more. The chain joins TRBV28 to TRBJ1-3; D gene unclear. Trimming pared 6 bases from V and 7 bases from J, leaving 4 bases between. The germline gives CDR1 MDHEN, CDR2 SYDVKM. The CDR3 covers 10 residues. CDR3 DNA sequence: TGTGCCAGCAGCTCTAACACCATATATTTT. Its protein product is CASSSNTIYF.

This clonotype was recorded many times. The V and J genes are TRBV7-2 and TRBJ1-2; TRBD1 is a possible D gene (5 bases). V lost 4 bases and J 8 bases, leaving 14 bases between the germline ends. Per germline, CDR1 SGHTA and CDR2 FQGNSA. The CDR3 runs to 13 residues. CDR3 amino acids: CASSSTGPAGYTF. The DNA for the CDR3 is TGTGCCAGCAGCTCAACAGGACCAGCCGGCTACACCTTC.

This clonotype was found many times. The chain joins TRBV10-3 to TRBJ2-2; 10 bases agree with TRBD2. After removal of 6 bases from V and 1 base from J, the junction contained 2 bases not matched to a gene. Per germline, CDR1 ENHRY and CDR2 SYGVKD. This CDR3 is 15 amino acids long. The CDR3 sequence is CAIRSGGGNTGELFF. For the CDR3, the DNA is TGTGCCATCAGGAGCGGGGGGGGGAACACCGGGGAGCTGTTTTTT.

This clonotype has ten or more counts. The chain is built from TRBV12-3 or TRBV12-4 and TRBJ2-3; D is ambiguous. V lost 6 bases and J lost 5, with 6 bases in between. This CDR3 comprises 11 residues. CDR3 DNA: TGTGCCAGCAGGTGGGGAGATACGCAGTATTTT. This sequence encodes CASRWGDTQYF.

This clonotype occurred many times. The gene calls are TRBV4-3 and TRBJ1-2, with D unresolved. Trimming removed 6 bases at V and 4 bases at J, with 18 bases between. This CDR3 is 15 amino acids long. From germline, CDR1 is LGHNA and CDR2 YSLEER. The CDR3 sequence: CASRHSRTGPYGYTF. DNA for the CDR3: TGCGCCAGCAGACACTCCCGAACTGGACCCTATGGCTACACCTTC.

This clonotype was seen at least ten times. The chain links TRBV19 to TRBJ1-5; maybe TRBD1 (5 bases). V shed 7 bases and J shed 1 base, with 8 bases lying between them. The CDR3 runs to 13 residues. From germline, CDR1 is LNHDA and CDR2 SQIVND (reference sequence). CDR3 sequence (DNA): TGTGCCAGTAAGTCAGGGAGCAATCAGCCCCAGCATTTT. Translated: CASKSGSNQPQHF.

In its sample, this clonotype was seen many times. The CDR3 coding sequence is TGTGCCAGCAGCCGAACGACAGGGGAGAACACTGAAGCTTTCTTT. It yields the protein CASSRTTGENTEAFF. This chain uses TRBV7-9 with TRBJ1-1, with 8 nucleotides matching TRBD1. Trimming removed 5 bases from V and 1 base from J; junction bases left unmatched: 6. Germline V gene sequence: CDR1 SEHNR, CDR2 FQNEAQ (reference sequence). CDR3 size: 15 residues. Complete variable domain (other parts from reference TRBV7-9 and TRBJ1-1): DTGVSQNPRHKITKRGQNVTFRCDPISEHNRLYWYRQTLGQGPEFLTYFQNEAQLEKSRLLSDRFSAERPKGSFSTLEIQRTEQGDSAMYLCASSRTTGENTEAFFGQGTRLTVV.

This clonotype was found many times. This rearrangement joins TRBV6-5 to TRBJ1-1; tentatively, D is TRBD1 (5 bases). V was shortened by 0 bases and J by 1 base, with 15 bases between the two germline ends. CDR1 and CDR2 (germline): MNHEY, SVGAGI. The CDR3 runs 17 residues. CDR3 coding DNA: TGTGCCAGCAGTTACTCAACGGGGCCCATCCAGAACACTGAAGCTTTCTTT. This gives the protein CASSYSTGPIQNTEAFF.

This clonotype was detected ten times or more. The chain combines TRBV7-2 with TRBJ2-5; perhaps TRBD1 as D (5 bases). Germline lookup yields CDR1 SGHTA and CDR2 FQGNSA. CDR3 size: 13 residues. The V end was cut by 1 base, the J end by 4 bases, with 7 bases between. In DNA form, the CDR3 reads TGTGCCAGCAGCTTAGGGGGCCGAGAGACCCAGTACTTC. It codes for CASSLGGRETQYF.

This clonotype was detected ten times or more. The chain couples TRBV7-3 to TRBJ1-1; D gene uncertain. The CDR3 loop spans 13 amino acids. The V end was cut by 5 bases, the J end by 4 bases, with 11 bases between. The germline CDR1 and CDR2 sequences are SGHTA and FQGTGA. This CDR3 is CASSVSEATEAFF. CDR3 DNA sequence: TGTGCCAGCAGCGTATCAGAAGCCACTGAAGCTTTCTTT. Together with reference TRBV7-3 and TRBJ1-1, the CDR3 gives the full variable domain: GAGVSQTPSNKVTEKGKYVELRCDPISGHTALYWYRQSLGQGPEFLIYFQGTGAADDSGLPNDRFFAVRPEGSVSTLKIQRTERGDSAVYLCASSVSEATEAFFGQGTRLTVV.

This clonotype was observed many times. The rearrangement uses TRBV29-1 and TRBJ2-1; TRBD1 matches 8 bases. Losses at the gene ends were 3 bases for V and 2 bases for J; bases not matched to a gene: 6. The CDR3 is made up of 15 amino acids. Germline V gene sequence: CDR1 SQVTM, CDR2 ANQGSEA. Written as DNA, the CDR3 is TGCAGCGTTGACCAGCGGACAGGGACCTACAATGAGCAGTTCTTC. It codes for CSVDQRTGTYNEQFF.

The CDR3 nucleotides read TGTGCCAGCAGTCCGGACAGGGTGGGGGTTGAAAAACTGTTTTTT. Its translation: CASSPDRVGVEKLFF. The genes are TRBV12-3 or TRBV12-4 and TRBJ1-4, with TRBD1 matching 8 bases. The CDR3 is made up of 15 amino acids. Trimming removed 5 bases from V and 7 bases from J; junction bases left unmatched: 9.

In its sample, this clonotype was seen many times. This rearrangement joins TRBV4-3 to TRBJ1-2; no clear D. The CDR3 runs to 16 residues. The ends were cut back, 0 bases at V and 5 bases at J, with 16 bases in the middle. The germline CDR1 and CDR2 sequences are LGHNA and YSLEER. The CDR3 loop reads CASSQETPPDAYGYTF. CDR3 nucleotide sequence: TGCGCCAGCAGCCAAGAGACCCCGCCGGACGCGTATGGCTACACCTTC.

This clonotype was detected many times. The chain has TRBV2 and TRBJ2-2; D is unresolved. This CDR3 has 12 amino acids. V shed 0 bases and J shed 7 bases, with 3 bases lying between them. Germline-derived CDR1 and CDR2 are SNHLY and FYNNEI. CDR3 in DNA: TGTGCCAGCAGTGAAGCCGGCGGGGAGCTGTTTTTT. Translated: CASSEAGGELFF.

This clonotype was seen repeatedly, ten times or more. V and J are TRBV7-3 and TRBJ2-1; D gene unclear. This CDR3 spans 14 amino acids. Trimming took off 1 base at V and 5 bases at J, with 9 bases between the two ends. The germline V gene has CDR1 SGHTA and CDR2 FQGTGA. The CDR3 DNA sequence: TGTGCCAGCAGCTTAAGTAGGCTAAACAATGAGCAGTTCTTC. Translation: CASSLSRLNNEQFF.

This clonotype has ten or more counts. The chain combines TRBV19 with TRBJ2-2; D possibly corresponds to TRBD1 (5 bases). V lost 5 bases and J lost 1, with 5 bases in between. The CDR3 extends over 13 amino acids. CDR1 is LNHDA, CDR2 SQIVND, per germline (reference sequence). CDR3 nucleotides: TGTGCCAGTAGTGACAGGAACACCGGGGAGCTGTTTTTT. The encoded protein is CASSDRNTGELFF.

Many counts were recorded for this clonotype. The rearrangement uses TRBV3-1 and TRBJ1-1; D remains ambiguous. Trimming stripped 0 bases from V and 3 bases from J, with 8 bases between. CDR3 length: 14 residues. Germline V gives CDR1 LGHDT, CDR2 YNNKEL (reference sequence). CDR3 region: CASSQDGKYTEAFF. In nucleotides, the CDR3 is TGTGCCAGCAGCCAAGACGGGAAGTACACTGAAGCTTTCTTT.

By share, this clonotype counts as medium-sized. V usage is TRBV7-2 and J usage is TRBJ1-5; maybe TRBD1 (5 bases). Trimming removed 1 base at V and 6 bases at J, with 10 bases between. CDR1 is SGHTA, CDR2 FQGNSA, per germline. This CDR3 comprises 14 residues. The CDR3 is CASSLDPQGQPQHF. The CDR3 region has the DNA TGTGCCAGCAGCTTAGATCCCCAGGGTCAGCCCCAGCATTTT.

This clonotype was detected ten times or more. The gene calls are TRBV7-9 and TRBJ2-3; D gene unclear. Between the trimmed V and J ends, which lost 1 base and 2 bases, there was a span of 10 bases. Germline assignment: CDR1 SEHNR and CDR2 FQNEAQ (reference sequence). The CDR3 spans 15 residues. The CDR3 DNA follows: TGTGCCAGCAGCTTAGGCCAAGCCCCCACAGATACGCAGTATTTT. Translating it yields CASSLGQAPTDTQYF.